This T cell receptor beta chain was retrieved from a study of blood T cell repertoires in COVID-19. Study details: In each case, the material was cDNA or gDNA derived from T cells, B-cell-depleted T cells, or PBMCs.

Enrollment of patients from Seattle took place during active infection, with longitudinal follow-up. This clone appeared a single time. Repertoires were generated with immunoSEQ multiplex PCR, while TCRdb's copy carries only in-frame clones and drops some. The data hold more than 300,000 clones, with approximately 88% observed a single time. The CDR3 is 15 residues long. Trimming took 0 bases from V and 8 from J, leaving 16 bases between them. CDR1 and CDR2 from the germline V gene are KGHSH and LQKENI. The sequenced material came from peripheral blood. This chain connects TRBV18 to TRBJ1-2; D gene ambiguous. This TCR derives from a woman in her twenties or thirties with COVID-19, enrolled during active disease. The CDR3 nucleotides are TGTGCCAGCTCACCACCCCCCGCCGCGGAGGGAGGCTACACCTTC. Translating it yields CASSPPPAAEGGYTF.